The 2 T cell receptor beta chains given below trace back to one sample, sequenced in a study of T cell responses to AZD1222 COVID-19 vaccine. Data came from immunoSEQ multiplex PCR; TCRdb stores just in-frame clones and leaves some out. The sample lists about 140,000 clones; over 85% were seen once. This sample comprised peripheral blood, obtained on day 0 of MenACWY control vaccination. Receptor source: an adult in good health.

The J gene is TRBJ2-1, the V gene TRBV10-1; TRBD2 agrees at 8 bases. CDR1 is WNHNN and CDR2 is SYGVQD in the germline V gene (reference sequence). V was pared by 4 bases and J by 7 bases, with 6 bases of the junction left unmatched. The CDR3 extends over 14 amino acids. The CDR3 spells CASSVGSSGNEQFF. CDR3 nucleotides: TGCGCCAGCAGTGTGGGGTCTAGCGGGAATGAGCAGTTCTTC.

J is TRBJ2-1 and V is TRBV10-3; possible D gene TRBD1, 5 bases. Trimming stripped 4 bases from V and 0 bases from J, with 7 bases between. The CDR3 is 14 residues long. Germline-derived CDR1 and CDR2 are ENHRY and SYGVKD. CDR3 sequence (DNA): TGTGCCATCAGTGGTACAGGCTCCTACAATGAGCAGTTCTTC. This translates into CAISGTGSYNEQFF.